This T cell receptor beta chain was documented in a study of T-cell memory formation after mild COVID-19. General study points: CD4+ bias marked clones expanding day 15 to 37, unlike balanced contracting clones. Largely, contracting CD4+ clones fell within CM and EM, and contracting CD8+ clones within EMRA.

The CDR3 extends over 13 amino acids. V lost 0 bases and J 4 bases, leaving 9 bases between the germline ends. Germline V gene sequence: CDR1 SQVTM, CDR2 ANQGSEA. Comment on this clonotype: Its antigen remains unknown.

Constant-segment primers were used for 5'RACE, and the resulting TCR alpha and TCR beta cDNA libraries carried sample barcodes and UMIs. Via MiXCR, TCRdb re-called the 5' RACE reads, giving one row per CDR3 protein. The top ten clones hold around 12% of a sample with 150,000 to 200,000 distinct CDR3 sequences, 31% of them seen once. The chain couples TRBV29-1 to TRBJ1-2; D is uncertain. The receptor comes from an adult woman who had mild COVID-19 (a few samples of this study predate the infection). Cell type and time point are not known. The sequenced sample consisted of PBMCs or a T cell subset sorted from them (not recorded which). CDR3 nucleotides: TGCAGCGTTGAAGAAAGGGAGTTCTATGGCTACACCTTC. Translated, it gives CSVEEREFYGYTF.